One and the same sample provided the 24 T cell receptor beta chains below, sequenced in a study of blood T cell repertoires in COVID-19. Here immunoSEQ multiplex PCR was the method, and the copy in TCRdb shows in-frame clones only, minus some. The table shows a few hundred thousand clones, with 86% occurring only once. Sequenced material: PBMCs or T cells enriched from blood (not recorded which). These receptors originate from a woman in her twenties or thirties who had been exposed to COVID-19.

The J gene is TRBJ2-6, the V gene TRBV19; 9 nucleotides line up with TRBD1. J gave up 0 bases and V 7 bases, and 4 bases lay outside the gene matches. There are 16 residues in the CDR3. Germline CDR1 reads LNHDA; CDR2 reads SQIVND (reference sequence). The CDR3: CASTGQGRSGANVLTF. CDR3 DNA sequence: TGTGCCAGTACGGGACAGGGTCGCTCTGGGGCCAACGTCCTGACTTTC.

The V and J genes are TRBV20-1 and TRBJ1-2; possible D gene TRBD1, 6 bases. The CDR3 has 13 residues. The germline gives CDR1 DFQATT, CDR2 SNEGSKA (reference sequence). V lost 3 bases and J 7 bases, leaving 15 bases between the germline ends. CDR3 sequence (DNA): TGCAGTGCTAGTGAAAACAGGGCCCTTGGCTACACCTTC. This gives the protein CSASENRALGYTF.

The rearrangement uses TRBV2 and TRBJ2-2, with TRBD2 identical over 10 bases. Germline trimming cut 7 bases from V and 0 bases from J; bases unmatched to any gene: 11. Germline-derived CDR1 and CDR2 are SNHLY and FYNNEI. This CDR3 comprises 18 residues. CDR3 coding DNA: TGTGCCAGCAATATGGCTAGCGGGGGACTTCCGAACACCGGGGAGCTGTTTTTT. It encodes CASNMASGGLPNTGELFF.

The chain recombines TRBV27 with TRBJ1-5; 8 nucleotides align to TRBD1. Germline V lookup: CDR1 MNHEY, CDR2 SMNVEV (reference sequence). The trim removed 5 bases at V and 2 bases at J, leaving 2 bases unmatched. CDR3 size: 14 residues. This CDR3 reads CASSVTGGNQPQHF. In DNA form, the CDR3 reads TGTGCCAGCAGTGTGACAGGGGGCAATCAGCCCCAGCATTTT.

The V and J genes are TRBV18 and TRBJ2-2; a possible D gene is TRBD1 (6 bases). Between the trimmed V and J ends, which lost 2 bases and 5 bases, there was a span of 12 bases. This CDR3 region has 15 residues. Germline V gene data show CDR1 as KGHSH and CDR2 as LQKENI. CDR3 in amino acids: CASSPLKQGTGELFF. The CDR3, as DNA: TGTGCCAGCTCACCATTAAAGCAGGGGACCGGGGAGCTGTTTTTT.

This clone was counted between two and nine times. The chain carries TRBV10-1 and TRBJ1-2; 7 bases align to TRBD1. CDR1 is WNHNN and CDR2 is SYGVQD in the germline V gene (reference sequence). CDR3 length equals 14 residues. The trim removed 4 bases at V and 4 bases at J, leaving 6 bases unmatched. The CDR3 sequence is CASSAGTVGYGYTF. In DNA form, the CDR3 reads TGCGCCAGCAGTGCCGGGACAGTGGGCTATGGCTACACCTTC.

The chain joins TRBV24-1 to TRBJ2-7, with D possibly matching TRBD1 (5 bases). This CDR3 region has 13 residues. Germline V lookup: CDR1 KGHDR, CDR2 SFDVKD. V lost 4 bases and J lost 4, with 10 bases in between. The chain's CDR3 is CATSDPDRYEQYF. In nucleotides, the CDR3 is TGTGCCACCAGTGACCCTGACAGATACGAGCAGTACTTC.

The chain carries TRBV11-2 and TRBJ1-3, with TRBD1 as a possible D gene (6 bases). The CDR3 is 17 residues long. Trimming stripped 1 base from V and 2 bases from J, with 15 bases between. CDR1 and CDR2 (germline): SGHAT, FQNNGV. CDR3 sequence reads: CASSLVGDIGAGNTIYF. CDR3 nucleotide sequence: TGTGCCAGCAGCTTAGTGGGGGACATCGGTGCTGGAAACACCATATATTTT.

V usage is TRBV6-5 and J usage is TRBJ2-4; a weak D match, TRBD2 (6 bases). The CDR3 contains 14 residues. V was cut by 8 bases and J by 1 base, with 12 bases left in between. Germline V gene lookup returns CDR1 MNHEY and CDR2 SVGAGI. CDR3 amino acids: CASCPSGAKNIQYF. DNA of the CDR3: TGTGCCAGCTGCCCCAGCGGGGCCAAAAACATTCAGTACTTC.

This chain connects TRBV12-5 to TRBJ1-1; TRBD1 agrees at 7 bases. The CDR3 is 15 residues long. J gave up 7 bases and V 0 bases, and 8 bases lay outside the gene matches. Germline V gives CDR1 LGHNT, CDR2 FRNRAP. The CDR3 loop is CASGLVRGQTIEAFF. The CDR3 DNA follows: TGTGCTAGTGGTTTGGTTCGGGGACAGACTATTGAAGCTTTCTTT.

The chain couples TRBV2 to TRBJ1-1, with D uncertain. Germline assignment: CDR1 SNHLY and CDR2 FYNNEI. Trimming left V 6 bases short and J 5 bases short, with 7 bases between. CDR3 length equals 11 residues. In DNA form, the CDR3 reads TGTGCCAGCAGCCTCGGTACTGAAGCTTTCTTT. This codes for CASSLGTEAFF.

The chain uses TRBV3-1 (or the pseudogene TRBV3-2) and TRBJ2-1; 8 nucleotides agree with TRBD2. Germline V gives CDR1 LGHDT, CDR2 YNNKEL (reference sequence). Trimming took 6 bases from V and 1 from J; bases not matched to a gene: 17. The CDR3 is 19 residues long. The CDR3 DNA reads TGTGCCAGCAGTCCTCGGGGGGGTTCGAGGGGCCCGTCCTACAATGAGCAGTTCTTC. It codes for CASSPRGGSRGPSYNEQFF.

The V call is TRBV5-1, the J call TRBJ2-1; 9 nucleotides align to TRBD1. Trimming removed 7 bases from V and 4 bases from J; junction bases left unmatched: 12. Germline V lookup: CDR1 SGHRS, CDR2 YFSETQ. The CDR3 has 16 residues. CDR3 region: CASQGDRGSRYNEQFF. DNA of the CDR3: TGCGCCAGCCAGGGAGACAGGGGGTCGCGTTACAATGAGCAGTTCTTC.

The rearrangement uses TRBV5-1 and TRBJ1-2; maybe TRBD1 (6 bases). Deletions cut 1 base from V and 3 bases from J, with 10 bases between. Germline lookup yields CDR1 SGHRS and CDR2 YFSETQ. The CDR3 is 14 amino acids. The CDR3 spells CASSLRGAHYGYTF. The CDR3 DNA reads TGCGCCAGCAGCTTGCGGGGGGCGCACTATGGCTACACCTTC.

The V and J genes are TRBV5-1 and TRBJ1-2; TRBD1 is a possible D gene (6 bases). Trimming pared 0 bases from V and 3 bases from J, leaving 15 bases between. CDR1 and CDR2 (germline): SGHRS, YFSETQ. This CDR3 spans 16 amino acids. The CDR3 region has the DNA TGCGCCAGCAGCTTGGCCACAGGGCCCTCTTACTATGGCTACACCTTC. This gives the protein CASSLATGPSYYGYTF.

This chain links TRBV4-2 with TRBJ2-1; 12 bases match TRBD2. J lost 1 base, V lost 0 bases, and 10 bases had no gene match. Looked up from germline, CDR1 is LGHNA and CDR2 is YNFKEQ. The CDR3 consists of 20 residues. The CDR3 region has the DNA TGTGCCAGCAGCCAAGATAGTCTAGCGGGGGGGCCTCTGTCCTACAATGAGCAGTTCTTC. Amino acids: CASSQDSLAGGPLSYNEQFF.

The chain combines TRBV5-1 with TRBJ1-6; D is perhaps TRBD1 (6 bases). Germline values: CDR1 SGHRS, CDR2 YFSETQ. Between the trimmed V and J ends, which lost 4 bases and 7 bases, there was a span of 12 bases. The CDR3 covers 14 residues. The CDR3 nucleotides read TGCGCCAGCAGCGAAGGGGGTAAAAATTCACCCCTCCACTTT. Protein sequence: CASSEGGKNSPLHF.

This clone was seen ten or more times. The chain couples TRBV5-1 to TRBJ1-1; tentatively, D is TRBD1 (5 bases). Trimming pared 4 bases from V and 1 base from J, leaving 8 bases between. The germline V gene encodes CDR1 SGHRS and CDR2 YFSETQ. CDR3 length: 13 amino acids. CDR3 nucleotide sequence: TGCGCCAGCAGCCGCGGGACGAACACTGAAGCTTTCTTT. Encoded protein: CASSRGTNTEAFF.

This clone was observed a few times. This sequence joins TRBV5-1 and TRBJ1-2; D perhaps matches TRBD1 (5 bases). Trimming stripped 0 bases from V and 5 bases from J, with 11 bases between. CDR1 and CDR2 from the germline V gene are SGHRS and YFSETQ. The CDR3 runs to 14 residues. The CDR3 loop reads CASSLAAGSYGYTF. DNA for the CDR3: TGCGCCAGCAGCTTGGCAGCAGGGTCGTATGGCTACACCTTC.

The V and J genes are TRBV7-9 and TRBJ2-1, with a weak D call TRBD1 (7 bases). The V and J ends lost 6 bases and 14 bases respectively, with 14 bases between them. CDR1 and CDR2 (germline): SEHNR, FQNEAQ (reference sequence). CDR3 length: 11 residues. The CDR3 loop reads CASSPAGQKFF. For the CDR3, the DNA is TGTGCCAGCAGTCCCGCGGGACAGAAGTTCTTC. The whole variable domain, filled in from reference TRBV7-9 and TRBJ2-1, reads DTGVSQNPRHKITKRGQNVTFRCDPISEHNRLYWYRQTLGQGPEFLTYFQNEAQLEKSRLLSDRFSAERPKGSFSTLEIQRTEQGDSAMYLCASSPAGQKFFGPGTRLTVL.

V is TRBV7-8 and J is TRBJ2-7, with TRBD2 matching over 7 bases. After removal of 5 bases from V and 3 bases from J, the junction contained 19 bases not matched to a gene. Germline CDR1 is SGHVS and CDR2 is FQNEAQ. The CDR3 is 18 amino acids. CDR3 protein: CASSRTPAWVAGDYEQYF. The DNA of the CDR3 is TGTGCCAGCAGCCGCACCCCGGCCTGGGTGGCGGGGGACTACGAGCAGTACTTC.

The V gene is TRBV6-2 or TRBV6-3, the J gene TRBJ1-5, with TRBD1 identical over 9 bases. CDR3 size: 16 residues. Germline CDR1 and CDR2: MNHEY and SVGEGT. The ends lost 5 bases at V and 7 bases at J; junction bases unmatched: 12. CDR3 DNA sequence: TGTGCCAGCAGTAACAACAGGGGGCTCCGTAGGCAGCCCCAGCATTTT. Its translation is CASSNNRGLRRQPQHF.

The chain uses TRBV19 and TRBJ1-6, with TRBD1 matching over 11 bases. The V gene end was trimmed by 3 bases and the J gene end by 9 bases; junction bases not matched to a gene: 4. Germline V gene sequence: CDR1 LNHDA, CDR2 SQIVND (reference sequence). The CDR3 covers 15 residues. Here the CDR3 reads CASSITGQGASPLHF. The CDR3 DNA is TGTGCCAGTAGTATTACCGGACAGGGGGCTTCACCCCTCCACTTT.

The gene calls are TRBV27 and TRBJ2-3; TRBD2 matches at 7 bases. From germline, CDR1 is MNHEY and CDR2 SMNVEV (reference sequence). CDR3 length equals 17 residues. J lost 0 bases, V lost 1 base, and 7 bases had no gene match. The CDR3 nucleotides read TGTGCCAGCAGTTTATGGGGCGACGGGGGGAGCACAGATACGCAGTATTTT. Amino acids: CASSLWGDGGSTDTQYF.